These 18 T cell receptor beta chains share one sample of origin, sequenced in a study of T cell clonotyping in hematopoietic cell transplantation. Indicated time point: recipient sample about 28 days before transplant, after cytoreduction. This table comes from immunoSEQ multiplex PCR, and its TCRdb copy is limited to in-frame clones, with some not included. The sample contains 25,000 to 35,000 clones, 60% to 80% of which appear only once. The material sequenced was peripheral blood mononuclear cells, taken before stem cell transplant. Receptors originate from a man in his forties or fifties with myelodysplastic syndrome. Some clones in this sample may be carry-over from other donors' samples.

The chain links TRBV6-1 to TRBJ2-7; D may be TRBD1 (6 bases). Germline V CDR1 and CDR2: MNHNS, SASEGT. This CDR3 is 12 amino acids long. V was trimmed by 3 bases and J by 4 bases, leaving 7 bases between them. CDR3 DNA sequence: TGTGCCAGCAGTGACCAGGGGTACGAGCAGTACTTC. Translated: CASSDQGYEQYF.

This clone was seen only once. This chain links TRBV30 with TRBJ2-7; D ambiguous. Looked up from germline, CDR1 is GTSNPN and CDR2 is SVGIG (reference sequence). The CDR3 runs 12 residues. The ends were cut back, 0 bases at V and 4 bases at J, with 7 bases in the middle. The CDR3 region has the DNA TGTGCCTGGAGTGTATCCCAATACGAGCAGTACTTC. Amino acid sequence: CAWSVSQYEQYF.

This clone occurred a few times. The V and J genes are TRBV7-2 and TRBJ2-3, with 7 bases matching TRBD1. J gave up 3 bases and V 5 bases, and 8 bases lay outside the gene matches. The CDR3 is 15 residues long. Germline loops: CDR1 SGHTA, CDR2 FQGNSA. The CDR3 nucleotides are TGTGCCAGCAGCGTCGACAGGGCGTGGACAGATACGCAGTATTTT. It encodes CASSVDRAWTDTQYF.

This clone was detected only a few times. The CDR3 region has the DNA TGCGCCAGCAGCTTTTCCGGGACTGCCAATGATCCCCTCCACTTT. It encodes CASSFSGTANDPLHF. The chain has TRBV5-1 and TRBJ1-6, with a possible D match to TRBD1 (5 bases). V gave up 2 bases and J gave up 13 bases, with 19 bases separating them. CDR3 length: 15 residues. Germline CDR1 reads SGHRS; CDR2 reads YFSETQ.

The genes are TRBV30 and TRBJ2-6, with TRBD1 matching over 9 bases. Germline values: CDR1 GTSNPN, CDR2 SVGIG (reference sequence). V shed 5 bases and J 0 bases; nucleotides not matched to a gene: 5. This CDR3 spans 16 amino acids. CDR3 protein: CAWEDRGRSGANVLTF. The CDR3 bases are TGTGCCTGGGAGGACAGGGGACGCTCTGGGGCCAACGTCCTGACTTTC.

The table lists this clone with a few counts. V gene TRBV28 combines with J gene TRBJ1-1, with D maybe TRBD1 (5 bases). Germline values: CDR1 MDHEN, CDR2 SYDVKM. The CDR3 totals 17 residues. Trimming shortened V by 1 base and J by 3 bases, and 18 bases separated the two germline ends. This chain's CDR3 is CASSLSLGGGGDTEAFF. In nucleotides, the CDR3 is TGTGCCAGCAGTTTATCTCTAGGCGGGGGAGGAGACACTGAAGCTTTCTTT. Full variable domain (remainder filled in from reference TRBV28 and TRBJ1-1): DVKVTQSSRYLVKRTGEKVFLECVQDMDHENMFWYRQDPGLGLRLIYFSYDVKMKEKGDIPEGYSVSREKKERFSLILESASTNQTSMYLCASSLSLGGGGDTEAFFGQGTRLTVV.

The chain couples TRBV2 to TRBJ2-7; D gene ambiguous. The length of the CDR3 is 14 residues. V lost 4 bases to trimming and J lost 3 bases, with 13 bases between them. Per the germline V gene, CDR1 is SNHLY and CDR2 is FYNNEI. The CDR3 sequence is CASSVTRQIYEQYF. The CDR3 nucleotides are TGTGCCAGCAGTGTGACTCGTCAGATCTACGAGCAGTACTTC.

The rearrangement uses TRBV10-3 and TRBJ2-3, with 9 bases aligning to TRBD2. CDR1 ENHRY and CDR2 SYGVKD come from the germline V gene. This CDR3 is built from 17 residues. The junction had 13 bases not matched to a gene; V was cut back by 3 bases and J by 6 bases. Here the CDR3 reads CAISDPKNSGSRDTQYF. The CDR3 region has the DNA TGTGCCATCAGTGACCCCAAGAATAGCGGGAGTAGGGATACGCAGTATTTT.

This clone was counted a few times. The chain combines TRBV27 with TRBJ2-7; D uncertain. This CDR3 is 14 amino acids long. V dropped 3 bases and J dropped 4 bases, with 13 bases sitting between them. From germline, CDR1 is MNHEY and CDR2 SMNVEV (reference sequence). The CDR3 DNA reads as TGTGCCAGCAGTTTCCGAGAGATTGGGTACGAGCAGTACTTC. It codes for CASSFREIGYEQYF.

The V gene is TRBV30, the J gene TRBJ2-5; D is perhaps TRBD1 or TRBD2 (7 bases each). V lost 3 bases, J lost 5 bases, and 13 bases lay in between. The CDR3 runs to 13 residues. Per germline, CDR1 GTSNPN and CDR2 SVGIG (reference sequence). Written as DNA, the CDR3 is TGTGCCTGGAGCACTCAGGGGGGGGAGACCCAGTACTTC. Translated, it gives CAWSTQGGETQYF.

The chain combines TRBV4-1 with TRBJ1-1, with a tentative D call TRBD1 (6 bases). Trimming took 0 bases from V and 3 from J, leaving 26 bases between them. There are 20 residues in the CDR3. Germline CDR1 and CDR2: MGHRA and YSYEKL. The CDR3 region has the DNA TGCGCCAGCAGCCAAGACCTCGGACAGCAGGGGAAAGTTGACGACACTGAAGCTTTCTTT. Protein sequence: CASSQDLGQQGKVDDTEAFF.

The gene calls are TRBV30 and TRBJ1-3; D gene uncertain. Trimming pared 5 bases from V and 3 bases from J, leaving 11 bases between. The CDR3 is 13 residues long. CDR1 is GTSNPN, CDR2 SVGIG, per germline (reference sequence). The CDR3 reads CAWDPRGGNTIYF. In nucleotides, the CDR3 is TGTGCCTGGGACCCTAGAGGTGGAAACACCATATATTTT.

The chain has TRBV29-1 and TRBJ1-4; 7 bases map to TRBD1. From germline, CDR1 is SQVTM and CDR2 ANQGSEA. V trimming: 7 bases; J trimming: 7 bases; junction bases outside the gene matches: 6. The CDR3 is 12 amino acids. CDR3 loop: CSARQGGEKLFF. In nucleotides, the CDR3 is TGCAGCGCCAGACAGGGAGGTGAAAAACTGTTTTTT.

This chain links TRBV30 with TRBJ1-6; TRBD1 is a possible D gene (5 bases). Germline assignment: CDR1 GTSNPN and CDR2 SVGIG (reference sequence). This CDR3 has 14 residues. The V end was cut by 0 bases, the J end by 8 bases, with 11 bases between. This CDR3 reads CAWSVLGEYSPLHF. The CDR3 DNA reads TGTGCCTGGAGTGTTCTGGGGGAATATTCACCCCTCCACTTT.

This clone was detected only a few times. V and J are TRBV7-2 and TRBJ2-3; TRBD2 matches at 11 bases. CDR3 length: 15 residues. Trimming removed 3 bases from V and 3 bases from J; junction bases left unmatched: 2. CDR1 and CDR2 from the germline V gene are SGHTA and FQGNSA. The CDR3 protein is CASSFSGGATDTQYF. CDR3 nucleotide sequence: TGTGCCAGCAGCTTTAGCGGGGGGGCGACAGATACGCAGTATTTT.

This clone showed up just a few times. The rearrangement uses TRBV5-1 and TRBJ1-6; D unclear. Germline V gene sequence: CDR1 SGHRS, CDR2 YFSETQ. The CDR3 loop spans 15 amino acids. V lost 0 bases and J 7 bases, leaving 11 bases between the germline ends. CDR3 sequence: CASSLGGPQNSPLHF. CDR3 in DNA: TGCGCCAGCAGCTTGGGAGGGCCCCAGAATTCACCCCTCCACTTT.

A single count supports this clone. The rearrangement joins TRBV27 to TRBJ2-7, with 12 bases that match TRBD2. The germline V gene has CDR1 MNHEY and CDR2 SMNVEV (reference sequence). With V trimmed by 5 bases and J by 2 bases, 4 bases remained unmatched. The CDR3 spans 15 residues. CDR3 in amino acids: CASSRGLAGTYEQYF. CDR3 DNA: TGTGCCAGCAGTCGTGGACTAGCGGGGACCTACGAGCAGTACTTC.

The J gene is TRBJ2-2, the V gene TRBV9; D remains ambiguous. V was pared by 0 bases and J by 2 bases, with 8 bases between. Germline V gives CDR1 SGDLS, CDR2 YYNGEE. This CDR3 has 15 residues. Here the CDR3 DNA reads TGTGCCAGCAGCGTAGTATCTATTAACACCGGGGAGCTGTTTTTT. It codes for CASSVVSINTGELFF.